The 22 T cell receptor beta chains given below trace back to one sample, sequenced in a study of CD8+ T cells in alopecia areata listed by TCRdb under 2018. The sample's time point, from its label and the paper: baseline before oral tofacitinib. The library was prepared using the immunoSEQ multiplex PCR assay. RNA was extracted from all samples and reverse transcribed into cDNA as template for TCR sequencing. The immuneACCESS repertoire file appears here via TCRdb, limited to in-frame rearrangements. These files lack a portion of the clones; in checked studies, under half of the deficit traces to unresolved V genes, and the cause of the others is not known. The sample yields more than 150,000 clones; less than 65% were counted once. The ten largest clones take up just under 20% of the sample. The material sequenced was CD8+ T cells sorted from blood, taken at week 0. The receptors originated from a human donor with alopecia areata.

The chain is built from TRBV4-3 and TRBJ1-2, with D unresolved. Germline assignment: CDR1 LGHNA and CDR2 YSLEER. The V gene lost 0 bases and the J gene lost 1 base, with 6 bases spanning the gap. This CDR3 is 14 amino acids long. The CDR3 reads CASSQDGDNYGYTF. Written as DNA, the CDR3 is TGCGCCAGCAGCCAAGATGGGGATAACTATGGCTACACCTTC.

V and J are TRBV10-2 and TRBJ2-3; 10 positions agree with TRBD2. Per germline, CDR1 WSHSY and CDR2 SAAADI. The CDR3 sequence is 15 residues long. Unmatched junction bases numbered 4, after V lost 6 bases and J lost 1 base. The CDR3: CASRPGTSGTDTQYF. CDR3 DNA: TGCGCCAGCAGACCCGGGACTAGCGGCACAGATACGCAGTATTTT.

V is TRBV9 and J is TRBJ2-7; D unclear. V was pared by 2 bases and J by 5 bases, with 11 bases between. The CDR3 is made up of 13 amino acids. Germline CDR1 SGDLS, CDR2 YYNGEE. CDR3 in amino acids: CASSVRADDEQYF. CDR3 nucleotide sequence: TGTGCCAGCAGCGTTCGAGCTGACGACGAGCAGTACTTC. The whole variable domain, remainder taken from reference TRBV9 and TRBJ2-7, is DSGVTQTPKHLITATGQRVTLRCSPRSGDLSVYWYQQSLDQGLQFLIQYYNGEERAKGNILERFSAQQFPDLHSELNLSSLELGDSALYFCASSVRADDEQYFGPGTRLTVT.

Details on this clone: The identical CDR3 is also encoded by other nucleotide sequences in the sample. The V and J genes are TRBV5-1 and TRBJ1-2; a possible D gene is TRBD1 (5 bases). Deletions cut 2 bases from V and 6 bases from J, with 8 bases between. Germline lookup yields CDR1 SGHRS and CDR2 YFSETQ. The CDR3 has 12 amino acids. The CDR3 DNA reads TGCGCCAGCAGCTTAGGAGGGGATGGCTACACCTTC. Its translation is CASSLGGDGYTF.

The rearrangement joins TRBV29-1 to TRBJ2-7, with 8 bases fitting TRBD1. V gave up 1 base and J gave up 2 bases; unmatched junction bases: 4. Germline-derived CDR1 and CDR2 are SQVTM and ANQGSEA. The CDR3 covers 14 residues. CDR3 region: CSVEGTGTAYEQYF. The CDR3 DNA sequence: TGCAGCGTTGAAGGGACAGGGACCGCCTACGAGCAGTACTTC.

This clone was observed a handful of times. The CDR3, as DNA: TGTGCCAGCAGCCCACTAGGTAATGAAAAACTGTTTTTT. Amino acids: CASSPLGNEKLFF. The chain links TRBV9 to TRBJ1-4; D gene uncertain. Looked up from germline, CDR1 is SGDLS and CDR2 is YYNGEE. The V end lost 4 bases, the J end lost 4 bases, and 8 bases lay between the germline ends. This CDR3 is built from 13 residues.

This chain connects TRBV9 to TRBJ2-2; unclear D gene. Germline V gene data show CDR1 as SGDLS and CDR2 as YYNGEE. The CDR3 length is 16 residues. The ends were cut back, 4 bases at V and 0 bases at J, with 13 bases in the middle. The CDR3 DNA reads TGTGCCAGCAGCTCTCCCTCGGGTGCGAACACCGGGGAGCTGTTTTTT. Translation: CASSSPSGANTGELFF. The variable domain in full, completed from reference TRBV9 and TRBJ2-2, reads DSGVTQTPKHLITATGQRVTLRCSPRSGDLSVYWYQQSLDQGLQFLIQYYNGEERAKGNILERFSAQQFPDLHSELNLSSLELGDSALYFCASSSPSGANTGELFFGEGSRLTVL.

This clone was detected a few times. The rearrangement links TRBV7-8 to TRBJ2-4, with a weak D call TRBD2 (6 bases). The CDR3 contains 22 residues. Looked up from germline, CDR1 is SGHVS and CDR2 is FQNEAQ. Trimming removed 1 base at V and 0 bases at J, with 28 bases between. This CDR3 is CASSLEWEENVPNPLAKNIQYF. In DNA, the CDR3 is TGTGCCAGCAGCTTAGAGTGGGAGGAAAACGTACCGAACCCTTTAGCCAAAAACATTCAGTACTTC.

A few counts support this clone. The CDR3 loop is CATSRDWGFFQPQHF. The CDR3 DNA reads as TGTGCCACCAGCAGAGATTGGGGGTTTTTTCAGCCCCAGCATTTT. The chain is built from TRBV15 and TRBJ1-5; D may be TRBD1 (5 bases). The V and J ends lost 0 bases and 6 bases respectively, with 12 bases between them. From germline, CDR1 is LNHNV and CDR2 YYDKDF (reference sequence). The CDR3 runs to 15 residues. Looking up the rest from reference TRBV15 and TRBJ1-5 gives the full variable domain: DAMVIQNPRYQVTQFGKPVTLSCSQTLNHNVMYWYQQKSSQAPKLLFHYYDKDFNNEADTPDNFQSRRPNTSFCFLDIRSPGLGDTAMYLCATSRDWGFFQPQHFGDGTRLSIL.

J is TRBJ2-7 and V is TRBV4-3, with TRBD1 matching over 8 bases. The CDR3 spans 14 residues. V trimming: 0 bases; J trimming: 4 bases; junction bases outside the gene matches: 2. Looked up from germline, CDR1 is LGHNA and CDR2 is YSLEER. The CDR3 is CASSQDWTGYEQYF. The CDR3 DNA reads as TGCGCCAGCAGCCAAGATTGGACAGGGTACGAGCAGTACTTC.

The V gene is TRBV9, the J gene TRBJ1-2; D not certain. V lost 0 bases, J lost 2 bases, and 8 bases lay in between. This CDR3 region has 14 residues. The germline CDR1 and CDR2 sequences are SGDLS and YYNGEE. The CDR3 reads CASSVAGQNYGYTF. CDR3 in DNA: TGTGCCAGCAGCGTAGCTGGGCAGAACTATGGCTACACCTTC.

The V gene is TRBV5-1, the J gene TRBJ2-1, with D uncertain. The CDR3 runs to 13 residues. V was cut by 6 bases and J by 5 bases, with 12 bases left in between. CDR1 is SGHRS, CDR2 YFSETQ, per germline. DNA of the CDR3: TGCGCCAGCACGCCCCCGGAAAACAATGAGCAGTTCTTC. Its protein product is CASTPPENNEQFF.

V gene TRBV2 combines with J gene TRBJ2-7, with 13 bases matching TRBD2. Germline assignment: CDR1 SNHLY and CDR2 FYNNEI. The CDR3 contains 17 residues. After removal of 5 bases from V and 0 bases from J, the junction contained 7 bases not matched to a gene. DNA of the CDR3: TGTGCCAGCAGTCGACTAGCGGGGGGACTGAGCTCCTACGAGCAGTACTTC. Translated, it gives CASSRLAGGLSSYEQYF.

This clone has a handful of counts. The V gene is TRBV9, the J gene TRBJ2-3; D unresolved. The CDR3 spans 14 residues. Trimming removed 0 bases from V and 3 bases from J, with 8 bases in between. Per the germline V gene, CDR1 is SGDLS and CDR2 is YYNGEE. CDR3 amino acids: CASSVDRSTDTQYF. In DNA form, the CDR3 reads TGTGCCAGCAGCGTAGATAGGAGTACAGATACGCAGTATTTT.

The chain joins TRBV29-1 to TRBJ2-7; D possibly corresponds to TRBD2 (5 bases). Germline loops: CDR1 SQVTM, CDR2 ANQGSEA. Trimming took 0 bases from V and 1 from J, leaving 13 bases between them. This CDR3 comprises 15 residues. The CDR3 coding sequence is TGCAGCGTTGAAGAAGTTGAGGGTAGGTCCTACGAGCAGTACTTC. Protein: CSVEEVEGRSYEQYF.

This clone was observed many times. The chain links TRBV27 to TRBJ2-1, with no clear D. Germline V lookup: CDR1 MNHEY, CDR2 SMNVEV (reference sequence). The CDR3 is made up of 17 amino acids. Trimming removed 0 bases at V and 5 bases at J, with 17 bases between. The CDR3 is CASSLSARSNIHNEQFF. As DNA, the CDR3 is TGTGCCAGCAGTTTATCTGCGAGGAGTAATATCCACAATGAGCAGTTCTTC.

This clone turned up a few times. V is TRBV6-6 and J is TRBJ2-7; D unclear. Trimming left V 4 bases short and J 4 bases short, with 11 bases between. The germline V gene has CDR1 MNHNY and CDR2 SVGAGI (reference sequence). This CDR3 region has 13 residues. The CDR3 DNA reads TGTGCCAGCAGTTCAGTTGAGGAGTACGAGCAGTACTTC. It yields the protein CASSSVEEYEQYF.

The J gene is TRBJ2-5, the V gene TRBV27, with TRBD2 identical over 8 bases. The CDR3 sequence is 15 residues long. The ends lost 5 bases at V and 1 base at J; junction bases unmatched: 6. Germline V gives CDR1 MNHEY, CDR2 SMNVEV (reference sequence). CDR3: CASSDHGGAQETQYF. The CDR3 region has the DNA TGTGCCAGCAGTGACCACGGGGGGGCCCAAGAGACCCAGTACTTC.

This clone has only a few counts. This sequence joins TRBV29-1 and TRBJ1-1; unclear D gene. V lost 5 bases, J lost 3 bases, and 7 bases lay in between. Germline V gene data show CDR1 as SQVTM and CDR2 as ANQGSEA. CDR3 length equals 11 residues. The CDR3 DNA reads TGCAGCGTTAGAATGGACACTGAAGCTTTCTTT. It codes for CSVRMDTEAFF.

V usage is TRBV19 and J usage is TRBJ2-7; the D is unclear. The CDR3 covers 13 residues. Germline CDR1 is LNHDA and CDR2 is SQIVND (reference sequence). The V and J ends lost 3 bases and 5 bases respectively, with 11 bases between them. The CDR3 DNA reads as TGTGCCAGTAGTATGCTCCCTGGGGACGAGCAGTACTTC. This gives the protein CASSMLPGDEQYF.

This clone was counted between two and nine times. This sequence joins TRBV30 and TRBJ2-4; 7 bases map to TRBD2. Germline V lookup: CDR1 GTSNPN, CDR2 SVGIG (reference sequence). V lost 3 bases to trimming and J lost 0 bases; unmatched junction nucleotides: 11. The CDR3 covers 17 residues. The CDR3 bases are TGTGCCTGGAGCATGACTAGCTCACATATAGCCAAAAACATTCAGTACTTC. This sequence encodes CAWSMTSSHIAKNIQYF.

In this sample, this clone turned up many times. This chain links TRBV7-2 with TRBJ2-1; the D call may be TRBD1 or TRBD2 (5 bases each). From germline, CDR1 is SGHTA and CDR2 FQGNSA. Deletions cut 4 bases from V and 10 bases from J, with 14 bases between. CDR3 length: 13 amino acids. The DNA of the CDR3 is TGTGCCAGCAGCTCCCGGGACCCATTGGAGCAGTTCTTC. Encoded protein: CASSSRDPLEQFF. The entire variable domain, with the rest obtained from reference TRBV7-2 and TRBJ2-1, is as follows: GAGVSQSPSNKVTEKGKDVELRCDPISGHTALYWYRQSLGQGLEFLIYFQGNSAPDKSGLPSDRFSAERTGGSVSTLTIQRTQQEDSAVYLCASSSRDPLEQFFGPGTRLTVL.